This T cell receptor beta chain was identified in a study of vaccination and CD4 T cells after COVID-19. Overall study: Cells were stimulated with overlapping spike peptides from SARS-CoV-2, HCoV-NL63, HCoV-OC43 and HCoV-229E. Findings and limits, study-wide: Counts of SARS-CoV-2-reactive clonotypes had a median that went from around 21 to 38, a nonsignificant change.

Documented treatment: roughly 11-day PBMC culture with coronavirus spike peptide pools or control peptides (ViraFEST assay). Of note for this clonotype: Its antigen is unidentified.

The Oncomine TCR Beta short-read assay sequenced DNA from cultured CD4+ T cells. TCRdb called the PCR reads again in MiXCR, with one record for every CDR3 protein. The sample has 20,000 or so distinct CDR3 sequences, about 23% seen once. The sequenced material came from cultured CD4+ T cells from blood. This receptor was taken from a human donor with COVID-19.

The CDR3 protein is CASSKARSGGAEADTQYF. Written as DNA, the CDR3 is TGTGCCAGTAGTAAGGCAAGAAGCGGGGGGGCCGAGGCAGATACGCAGTATTTT. V usage is TRBV19 and J usage is TRBJ2-3; 10 nucleotides agree with TRBD2. This CDR3 has 18 residues. The junction had 14 bases not matched to a gene; V was cut back by 4 bases and J by 4 bases. The germline gives CDR1 LNHDA, CDR2 SQIVND (reference sequence).